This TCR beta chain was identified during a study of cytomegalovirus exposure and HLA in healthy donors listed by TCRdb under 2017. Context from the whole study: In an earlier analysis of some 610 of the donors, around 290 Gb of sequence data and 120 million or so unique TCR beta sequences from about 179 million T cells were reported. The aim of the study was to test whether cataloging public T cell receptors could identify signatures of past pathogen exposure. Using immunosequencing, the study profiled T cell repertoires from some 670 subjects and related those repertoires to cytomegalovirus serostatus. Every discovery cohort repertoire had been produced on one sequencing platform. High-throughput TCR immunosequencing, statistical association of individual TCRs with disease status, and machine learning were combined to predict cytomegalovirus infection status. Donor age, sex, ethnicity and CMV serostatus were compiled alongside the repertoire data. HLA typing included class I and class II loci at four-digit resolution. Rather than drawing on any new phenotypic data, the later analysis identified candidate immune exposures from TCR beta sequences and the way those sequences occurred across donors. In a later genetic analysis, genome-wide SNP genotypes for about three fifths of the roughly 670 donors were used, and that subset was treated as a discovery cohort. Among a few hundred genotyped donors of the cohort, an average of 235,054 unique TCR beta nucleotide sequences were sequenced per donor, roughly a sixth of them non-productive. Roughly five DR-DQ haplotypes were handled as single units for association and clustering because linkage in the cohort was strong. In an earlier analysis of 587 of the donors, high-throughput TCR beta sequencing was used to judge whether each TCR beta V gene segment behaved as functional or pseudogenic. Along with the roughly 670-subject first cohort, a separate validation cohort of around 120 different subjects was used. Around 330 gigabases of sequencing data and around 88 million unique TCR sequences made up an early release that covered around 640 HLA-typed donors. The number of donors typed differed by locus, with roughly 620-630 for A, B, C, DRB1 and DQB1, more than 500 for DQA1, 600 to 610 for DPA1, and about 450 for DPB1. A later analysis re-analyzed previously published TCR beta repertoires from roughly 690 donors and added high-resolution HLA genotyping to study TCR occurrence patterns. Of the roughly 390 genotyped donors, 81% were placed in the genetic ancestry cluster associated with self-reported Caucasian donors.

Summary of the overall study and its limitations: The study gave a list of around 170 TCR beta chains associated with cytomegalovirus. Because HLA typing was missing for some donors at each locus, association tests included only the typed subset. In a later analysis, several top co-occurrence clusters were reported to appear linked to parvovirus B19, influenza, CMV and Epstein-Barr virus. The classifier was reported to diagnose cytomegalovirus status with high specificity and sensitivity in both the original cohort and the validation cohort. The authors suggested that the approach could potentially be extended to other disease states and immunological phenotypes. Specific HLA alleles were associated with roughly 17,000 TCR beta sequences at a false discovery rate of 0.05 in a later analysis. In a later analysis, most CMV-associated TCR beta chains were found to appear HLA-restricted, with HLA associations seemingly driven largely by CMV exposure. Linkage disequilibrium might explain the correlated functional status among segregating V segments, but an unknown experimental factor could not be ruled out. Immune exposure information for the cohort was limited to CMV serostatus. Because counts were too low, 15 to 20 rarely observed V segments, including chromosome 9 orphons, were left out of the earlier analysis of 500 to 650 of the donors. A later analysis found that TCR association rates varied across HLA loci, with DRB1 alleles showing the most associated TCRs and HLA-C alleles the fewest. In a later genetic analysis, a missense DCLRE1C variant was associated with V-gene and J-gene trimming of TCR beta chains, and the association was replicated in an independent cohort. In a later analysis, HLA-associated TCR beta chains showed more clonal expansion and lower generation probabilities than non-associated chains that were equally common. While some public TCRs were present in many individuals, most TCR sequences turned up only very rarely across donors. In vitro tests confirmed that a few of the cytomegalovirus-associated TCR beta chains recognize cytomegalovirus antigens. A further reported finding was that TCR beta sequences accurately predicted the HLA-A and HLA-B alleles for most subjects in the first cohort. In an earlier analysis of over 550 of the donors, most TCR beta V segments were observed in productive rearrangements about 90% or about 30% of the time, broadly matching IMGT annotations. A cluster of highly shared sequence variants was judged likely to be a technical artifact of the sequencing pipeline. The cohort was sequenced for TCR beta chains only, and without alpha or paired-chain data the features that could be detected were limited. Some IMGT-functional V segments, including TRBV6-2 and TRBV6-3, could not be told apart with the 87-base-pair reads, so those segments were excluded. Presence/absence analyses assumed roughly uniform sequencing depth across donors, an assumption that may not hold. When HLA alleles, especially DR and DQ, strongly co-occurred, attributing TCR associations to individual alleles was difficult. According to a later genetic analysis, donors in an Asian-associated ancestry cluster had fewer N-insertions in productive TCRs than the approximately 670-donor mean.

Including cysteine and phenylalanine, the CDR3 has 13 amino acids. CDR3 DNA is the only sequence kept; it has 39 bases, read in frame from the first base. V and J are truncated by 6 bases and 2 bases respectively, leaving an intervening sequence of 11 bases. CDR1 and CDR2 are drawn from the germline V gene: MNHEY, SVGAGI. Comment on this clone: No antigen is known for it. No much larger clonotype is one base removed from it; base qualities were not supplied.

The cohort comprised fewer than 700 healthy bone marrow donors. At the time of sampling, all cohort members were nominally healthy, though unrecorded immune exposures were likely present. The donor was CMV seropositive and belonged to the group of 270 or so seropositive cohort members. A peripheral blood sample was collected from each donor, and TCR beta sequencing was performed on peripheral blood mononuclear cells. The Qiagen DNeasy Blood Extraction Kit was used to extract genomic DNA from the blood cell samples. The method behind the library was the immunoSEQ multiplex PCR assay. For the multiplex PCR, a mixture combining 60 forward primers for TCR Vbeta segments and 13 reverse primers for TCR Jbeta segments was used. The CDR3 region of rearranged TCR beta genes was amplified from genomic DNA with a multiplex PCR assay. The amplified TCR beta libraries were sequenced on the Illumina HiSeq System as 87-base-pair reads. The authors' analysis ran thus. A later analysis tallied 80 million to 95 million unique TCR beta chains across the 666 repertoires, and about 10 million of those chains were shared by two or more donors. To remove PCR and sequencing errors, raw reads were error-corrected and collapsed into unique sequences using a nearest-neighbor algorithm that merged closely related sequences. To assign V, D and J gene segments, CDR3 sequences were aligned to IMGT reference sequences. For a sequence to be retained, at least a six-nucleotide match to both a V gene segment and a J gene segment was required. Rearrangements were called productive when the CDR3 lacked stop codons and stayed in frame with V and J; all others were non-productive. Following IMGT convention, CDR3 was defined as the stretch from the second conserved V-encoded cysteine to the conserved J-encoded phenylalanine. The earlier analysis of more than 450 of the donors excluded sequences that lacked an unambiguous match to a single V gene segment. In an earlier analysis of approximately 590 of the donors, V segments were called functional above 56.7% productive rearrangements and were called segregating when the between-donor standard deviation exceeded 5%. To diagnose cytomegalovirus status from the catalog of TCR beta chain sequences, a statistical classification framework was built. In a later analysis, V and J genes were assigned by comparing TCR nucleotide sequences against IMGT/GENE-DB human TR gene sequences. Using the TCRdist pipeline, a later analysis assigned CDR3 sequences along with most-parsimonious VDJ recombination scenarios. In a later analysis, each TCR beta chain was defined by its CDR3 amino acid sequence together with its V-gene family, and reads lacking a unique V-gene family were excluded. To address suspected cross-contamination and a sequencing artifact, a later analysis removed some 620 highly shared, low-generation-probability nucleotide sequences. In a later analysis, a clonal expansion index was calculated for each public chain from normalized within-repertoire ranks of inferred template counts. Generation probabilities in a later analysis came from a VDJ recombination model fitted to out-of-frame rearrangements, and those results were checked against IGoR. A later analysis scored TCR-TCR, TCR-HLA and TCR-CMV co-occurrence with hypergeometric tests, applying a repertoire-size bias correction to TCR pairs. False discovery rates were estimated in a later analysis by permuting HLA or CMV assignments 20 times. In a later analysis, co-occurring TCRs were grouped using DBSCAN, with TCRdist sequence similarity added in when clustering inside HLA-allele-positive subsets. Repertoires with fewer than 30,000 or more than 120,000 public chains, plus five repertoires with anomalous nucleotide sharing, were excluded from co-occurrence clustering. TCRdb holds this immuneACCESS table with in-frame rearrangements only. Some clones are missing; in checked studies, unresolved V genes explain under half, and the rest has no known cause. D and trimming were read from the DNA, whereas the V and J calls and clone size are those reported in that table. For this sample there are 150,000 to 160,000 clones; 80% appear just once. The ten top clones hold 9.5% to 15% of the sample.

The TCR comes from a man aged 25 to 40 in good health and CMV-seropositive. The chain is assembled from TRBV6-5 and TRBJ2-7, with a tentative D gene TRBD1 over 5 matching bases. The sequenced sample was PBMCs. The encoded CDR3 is CASSRTGAYEQYF. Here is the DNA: TGTGCCAGCAGCAGAACAGGAGCCTACGAGCAGTACTTC.